This T cell receptor beta chain was observed in a study of T cell changes during pregnancy in multiple sclerosis. V trimming: 3 bases; J trimming: 4 bases; junction bases outside the gene matches: 3. Germline V gene sequence: CDR1 GTSNPN, CDR2 SVGIG (reference sequence). The CDR3 runs 13 residues. The repertoire was sequenced with immunoSEQ multiplex PCR; TCRdb's copy has only in-frame clones and lacks some. This sample has tens of thousands of clones, with 80% to 95% found just once. The rearrangement uses TRBV30 and TRBJ1-2; TRBD1 aligns across 9 bases. This receptor was obtained from a female donor with multiple sclerosis, enrolled in a pregnancy study. This specimen was CD8+ T cells from peripheral blood mononuclear cells, taken after pregnancy. In DNA, the CDR3 is TGTGCCTGGAGCCAGGACAGGGGCTATGGCTACACCTTC. Translating gives CAWSQDRGYGYTF.